The 27 T cell receptor beta chains in this list originate from one sample, sequenced in a study of spatial heterogeneity in lung cancer. Whole-study results and caveats: For expanded intratumoral alpha and beta TCRs, counts tracked tumor mutation counts.

Noted time point: sample taken at primary tumor resection. TCRdb re-analysed the 5' RACE reads in MiXCR, keeping a single row per CDR3 protein. The sample lists 100,000 to 110,000 distinct CDR3 sequences; 4.4% were seen once. These receptors have no identified antigens. The specimen was lung tumor tissue, collected at surgery. These receptors all come from a male donor with early-stage non-small cell lung cancer.

This clonotype was picked up many times. The genes are TRBV11-2 and TRBJ2-5; D call uncertain. The CDR3 consists of 12 residues. Germline V lookup: CDR1 SGHAT, CDR2 FQNNGV. Trimming took off 5 bases at V and 5 bases at J, with 9 bases between the two ends. CDR3 bases: TGTGCCAGCAGCCCCTCAACGGAGACCCAGTACTTC. This sequence encodes CASSPSTETQYF.

This clonotype was seen many times. V and J are TRBV7-2 and TRBJ1-4, with no clear D. V shed 1 base and J shed 7 bases, with 13 bases lying between them. CDR3 length equals 15 residues. Germline values: CDR1 SGHTA, CDR2 FQGNSA. DNA of the CDR3: TGTGCCAGCAGCTTAGGGGGATCATATGGTGAAAAACTGTTTTTT. Its protein is CASSLGGSYGEKLFF.

This clonotype showed up many times. The rearrangement uses TRBV12-3 or TRBV12-4 and TRBJ1-2, with TRBD1 matching 8 bases. V shed 6 bases, J shed 1 base, and the junction held 1 base outside the gene matches. This CDR3 contains 13 residues. CDR3 in DNA: TGTGCCAGCAGGACAGGGGTTAACTATGGCTACACCTTC. Translating gives CASRTGVNYGYTF.

This chain uses TRBV2 with TRBJ2-3, with D unclear. V lost 6 bases and J lost 0, with 7 bases in between. CDR1 SNHLY and CDR2 FYNNEI come from the germline V gene. The CDR3 has 13 residues. The CDR3 loop reads CASRVRSTDTQYF. The CDR3 nucleotides read TGTGCCAGCAGGGTCCGTAGCACAGATACGCAGTATTTT.

This clonotype was seen repeatedly, ten times or more. The chain employs TRBV2 and TRBJ2-1; D is possibly TRBD2 (5 bases). The CDR3 sequence is 15 residues long. From germline, CDR1 is SNHLY and CDR2 FYNNEI. The ends were cut back, 4 bases at V and 0 bases at J, with 10 bases in the middle. CDR3: CASSVDLYSYNEQFF. The CDR3 coding sequence is TGTGCCAGCAGTGTGGACTTATACTCCTACAATGAGCAGTTCTTC.

This clonotype occurred a few times. This chain joins TRBV4-1 and TRBJ2-3; D may be TRBD2 (5 bases). Trimming shortened V by 4 bases and J by 7 bases, and 21 bases separated the two germline ends. This CDR3 comprises 16 residues. The germline CDR1 and CDR2 sequences are MGHRA and YSYEKL. The CDR3 nucleotides are TGCGCCAGCAGCCCTGAGGGCGGACCAACTTTGAATACGCAGTATTTT. Its translation is CASSPEGGPTLNTQYF.

This clonotype occurred many times. This chain joins TRBV7-8 and TRBJ2-3, with no clear D. Germline V gene lookup returns CDR1 SGHVS and CDR2 FQNEAQ. V shed 1 base and J shed 3 bases, with 8 bases lying between them. The length of the CDR3 is 14 residues. This chain's CDR3 is CASSLEGHTDTQYF. In DNA, the CDR3 is TGTGCCAGCAGCTTAGAGGGCCATACAGATACGCAGTATTTT.

This clonotype has ten or more counts. V usage is TRBV3-1 and J usage is TRBJ2-3; perhaps D is TRBD1 or TRBD2 (5 bases each). Trimming cost V 6 bases and J 0 bases, with 13 bases left between them. This CDR3 comprises 15 residues. Germline CDR1 LGHDT, CDR2 YNNKEL (reference sequence). CDR3 coding DNA: TGTGCCAGCAGTCTCGAGGGGTGGAGCACAGATACGCAGTATTTT. Its protein is CASSLEGWSTDTQYF.

This clonotype was counted between two and nine times. This sequence joins TRBV6-1 and TRBJ1-5; a weak D match, TRBD1 (5 bases). CDR1 and CDR2 (germline): MNHNS, SASEGT. V gave up 5 bases and J gave up 7 bases, with 18 bases separating them. The CDR3 covers 15 residues. As DNA, the CDR3 is TGTGCCAGCAGTCTTCACGTGGGGGGAGGCCAGCCCCAGCATTTT. Its translation is CASSLHVGGGQPQHF.

This clonotype has at least ten counts. The chain is built from TRBV12-3 or TRBV12-4 and TRBJ2-7, with 11 positions matching TRBD2. V trimming: 5 bases; J trimming: 2 bases; junction bases outside the gene matches: 2. The CDR3 is made up of 14 amino acids. DNA of the CDR3: TGTGCCAGCAGTACTAGCGGGAGCACCTACGAGCAGTACTTC. Translation gives CASSTSGSTYEQYF.

This clonotype was observed a few times. J is TRBJ1-4 and V is TRBV20-1; 7 nucleotides match TRBD1. The CDR3 loop spans 13 amino acids. Germline CDR1 reads DFQATT; CDR2 reads SNEGSKA (reference sequence). The trim removed 6 bases at V and 6 bases at J, leaving 7 bases unmatched. The CDR3 nucleotides are TGCAGTGCCCGACAGGGATGGGATGAAAAACTGTTTTTT. This encodes CSARQGWDEKLFF.

This clonotype came up many times. The junction differs from germline at one of its ends, possibly a read error. The rearrangement links TRBV7-9 to TRBJ1-1, with D possibly TRBD1 on 5 matching bases. In germline, CDR1 is SEHNR, CDR2 FQNEAQ (reference sequence). This CDR3 has 12 amino acids. CDR3 sequence reads: CASSWQDTEAFF. In DNA form, the CDR3 reads TGTGCCAGCAGTTGGCAGGACACAGAAGCTTTCTTT.

This rearrangement joins TRBV6-2 or TRBV6-3 to TRBJ2-5; the D is unclear. The CDR3 is made up of 13 amino acids. Germline V gene data show CDR1 as MNHEY and CDR2 as SVGEGT. Trimming took 6 bases from V and 5 from J, leaving 13 bases between them. The CDR3 protein is CASSYGPAETQYF. The CDR3 DNA is TGTGCCAGCAGCTACGGACCCGCGGAGACCCAGTACTTC.

This clonotype has at least ten counts. The chain recombines TRBV20-1 with TRBJ2-7, with 11 bases that match TRBD2. V lost 6 bases, J lost 0 bases, and 7 bases stayed unmatched. The germline V gene encodes CDR1 DFQATT and CDR2 SNEGSKA (reference sequence). This CDR3 is built from 15 residues. CDR3 amino acids: CSATTSGISSYEQYF. For the CDR3, the DNA is TGCAGTGCGACGACTAGCGGGATCAGCTCCTACGAGCAGTACTTC.

At least ten counts were recorded for this clonotype. V gene TRBV20-1 combines with J gene TRBJ2-7; 7 bases map to TRBD2. The length of the CDR3 is 14 residues. CDR1 DFQATT and CDR2 SNEGSKA come from the germline V gene (reference sequence). The V segment lost 5 bases and the J segment 4 bases; nucleotides outside the gene matches: 11. CDR3: CSALKPGRAYEQYF. In nucleotides, the CDR3 is TGCAGTGCTCTCAAGCCGGGGAGGGCTTACGAGCAGTACTTC.

J is TRBJ2-1 and V is TRBV5-1; D uncertain. Germline CDR1 is SGHRS and CDR2 is YFSETQ. V lost 1 base, J lost 6 bases, and 11 bases lay in between. This CDR3 spans 14 amino acids. The chain's CDR3 is CASSLSRNSNEQFF. In DNA, the CDR3 is TGCGCCAGCAGCTTGTCCAGGAATTCCAATGAGCAGTTCTTC.

The V gene is TRBV10-3, the J gene TRBJ2-2, with TRBD1 as a possible D gene (6 bases). CDR3 length: 21 residues. Germline-derived CDR1 and CDR2 are ENHRY and SYGVKD. V was trimmed by 0 bases and J by 6 bases, leaving 29 bases between them. The CDR3 DNA follows: TGTGCCATCAGTGAGTCGAATGGCCATCCCGGGACACCTATAGGACCCGGGGAGCTGTTTTTT. Protein: CAISESNGHPGTPIGPGELFF.

This clonotype was detected many times. V is TRBV20-1 and J is TRBJ2-1, with 7 bases matching TRBD2. The CDR3 has 15 residues. Germline V gene sequence: CDR1 DFQATT, CDR2 SNEGSKA (reference sequence). The CDR3 DNA follows: TGCAGCACCGGGGGGAGGACTAGTGGGTTTGATGAGCAGTTCTTC. Amino acid sequence: CSTGGRTSGFDEQFF.

Many counts were recorded for this clonotype. The chain combines TRBV4-1 with TRBJ2-3; D is unclear. V lost 1 base and J lost 1, with 9 bases in between. Germline V gene sequence: CDR1 MGHRA, CDR2 YSYEKL. This CDR3 has 15 amino acids. CDR3 nucleotide sequence: TGCGCCAGCAGCCAAGTCTCCCATCGCACAGATACGCAGTATTTT. Its protein is CASSQVSHRTDTQYF.

This clonotype was counted between two and nine times. The J gene is TRBJ1-5, the V gene TRBV2; D is uncertain. The CDR3 is 15 residues long. The V and J ends lost 7 bases and 0 bases respectively, with 13 bases between them. CDR1 and CDR2 from the germline V gene are SNHLY and FYNNEI. The chain's CDR3 is CASNPSAFSNQPQHF. CDR3 bases: TGTGCCAGCAACCCGTCCGCCTTTAGCAATCAGCCCCAGCATTTT.

As concerns this clonotype: A much more abundant neighbour one base away suggests this may be a read error. The gene calls are TRBV4-1 and TRBJ2-7, with D possibly TRBD1 on 6 matching bases. Germline CDR1 is MGHRA and CDR2 is YSYEKL. The CDR3 consists of 16 residues. CDR3 sequence reads: CASNQDHFPGAYEQYF. DNA of the CDR3: TGCGCCAGCAACCAAGATCACTTCCCAGGGGCCTACGAGCAGTACTTC.

CDR3 in amino acids: CASSLEAQPQHF. CDR3 DNA sequence: TGTGCCAGCAGTTTAGAGGCTCAGCCCCAGCATTTT. This chain joins TRBV12-3 or TRBV12-4 and TRBJ1-5; D is unclear. The CDR3 extends over 12 amino acids. Trimming took off 1 base at V and 6 bases at J, with 4 bases between the two ends.

This clonotype was counted ten times or more. The chain employs TRBV11-2 and TRBJ1-3, with D maybe TRBD1 (5 bases). The length of the CDR3 is 16 residues. The ends were cut back, 5 bases at V and 0 bases at J, with 14 bases in the middle. Germline assignment: CDR1 SGHAT and CDR2 FQNNGV. The CDR3 nucleotides are TGTGCCAGCAGCCCGTTGGGGGGATACTCTGGAAACACCATATATTTT. This codes for CASSPLGGYSGNTIYF.

This clonotype was counted at least ten times. Here the CDR3 reads CASSVAGYTDTQYF. The CDR3 DNA sequence: TGTGCCAGCAGTGTAGCGGGATACACAGATACGCAGTATTTT. V gene TRBV28 combines with J gene TRBJ2-3; 8 bases are shared with TRBD2. The CDR3 is made up of 14 amino acids. V lost 5 bases to trimming and J lost 2 bases; unmatched junction nucleotides: 3. CDR1 is MDHEN and CDR2 is SYDVKM in the germline V gene.

Only a few counts were recorded for this clonotype. The CDR3 DNA sequence: TGTGCCAGCAGCGCCCGGGTGGGGTTGGGTCAAGAGACCCAGTACTTC. This sequence encodes CASSARVGLGQETQYF. The chain recombines TRBV6-1 with TRBJ2-5; D uncertain. This CDR3 is built from 16 residues. V was pared by 6 bases and J by 2 bases, with 19 bases between. Germline assignment: CDR1 MNHNS and CDR2 SASEGT.

The V gene is TRBV18, the J gene TRBJ2-7, with D maybe TRBD2 (6 bases). With 4 bases removed from V and 2 bases from J, the gap between germline ends came to 12 bases. This CDR3 has 14 residues. From germline, CDR1 is KGHSH and CDR2 LQKENI. The CDR3: CASSLGTPAYEQYF. In DNA, the CDR3 is TGTGCCAGCTCACTCGGGACTCCGGCCTACGAGCAGTACTTC. The full variable domain, with the rest looked up from reference TRBV18 and TRBJ2-7, is NAGVMQNPRHLVRRRGQEARLRCSPMKGHSHVYWYRQLPEEGLKFMVYLQKENIIDESGMPKERFSAEFPKEGPSILRIQQVVRGDSAAYFCASSLGTPAYEQYFGPGTRLTVT.

This clonotype came up a few times. CDR3 amino acids: CASSESPSWVSEQYF. The CDR3 DNA sequence: TGTGCCAGCAGTGAATCCCCTTCCTGGGTTTCCGAGCAGTACTTC. This sequence joins TRBV25-1 and TRBJ2-7, with no clear D. CDR3 size: 15 residues. V was cut by 1 base and J by 6 bases, with 16 bases left in between. Germline V gene lookup returns CDR1 MGHDK and CDR2 SYGVNS.